This T cell receptor beta chain was retrieved from a study of T cells after yellow fever vaccination (dated by TCRdb to the late 2010s). Study-wide context: Libraries from fractions with low cell numbers were prepared with the SMART-Seq v4 Ultra Low Input RNA kit. To follow T-cell clones before and after primary and booster YFV17D yellow fever vaccination, bulk TCR alpha and beta repertoires were sequenced over time. Two healthy male donors made up the cohort, one aged 18 to 30 years and the other aged 30 to 40 years. Blood was collected at multiple timepoints before and after primary and secondary immunization, and bulk PBMC replicates and cell subsets were isolated. The research as a whole found: Compared with the primary T-cell response, the secondary T-cell response was weaker but faster, peaking on day 5 rather than day 15. The study included only two donors, which limits how far the findings can be generalized. After the booster, most clones that had expanded after primary vaccination were detected again (almost 97% of CD4 and 70% to 90% of CD8), suggesting broad maintenance of memory. A small fraction of clonotypes showed up in both the CD4 and CD8 compartments, probably as a result of convergent recombination. Computational filtering was needed because FACS-sorted repertoires could contain abundant contaminating clonotypes from the bulk population.

Synthesis of TCR cDNA relied on 5'RACE template switching, a step that introduced a universal primer site along with unique molecular identifiers. cDNA synthesis was primed from both the TCR alpha and TCR beta constant segments. Library amplification involved two PCR steps, and the second step added sample barcodes and sequencing adapters. Libraries were sequenced on Illumina HiSeq 2500 (2x100 bp) or NovaSeq (2x150 bp). On the authors' methods: MIGEC handled demultiplexing of reads and collapsing into UMI consensus sequences, while MiXCR performed V(D)J alignment. Vaccine-responding clonotypes were defined with edgeR using replicate PBMC samples, requiring FDR below 0.01 and a log2 fold change above 5 up to day 15. CD4 or CD8 identity was assigned to each bulk clonotype according to whether the clonotype was present at higher abundance in the sequenced CD4 repertoire or the sequenced CD8 repertoire. Clonotypes enriched at least 10-fold in dextramer-positive versus dextramer-negative fractions were classed as NS4B-specific, and CD4-biased clonotypes were left out. In TCRdb, the public reads were trimmed at Q25 with fastp and aligned with MiXCR, with productive beta chains retained. Each CDR3 protein appears once, grouped with its most common genes and DNA. TCRdb, rather than the study authors, made the V and J calls. This sample comprises around 49,000 distinct CDR3 sequences, almost 7% of them detected only once. The top ten clonotypes cover around 16% of the sample.

This specimen's treatment or condition label, interpreted: live attenuated yellow fever vaccine strain. PBMCs were isolated from peripheral blood using a standard Ficoll-Paque protocol. With anti-CD3 and anti-CD8 staining plus a dextramer loaded with the yellow fever NS4B epitope peptide, the researchers sorted epitope-specific CD8 T cells. TriZol was used to extract RNA from bulk PBMCs, CD4 and CD8 fractions, and dextramer-positive and dextramer-negative fractions. Ten or more counts support this clonotype. No qualities accompany the bases; no much larger clone lies one base away. The germline V gene specifies MGHRA as CDR1 and YSYEKL as CDR2. V is cut by 0 bases and J by 2 bases, and the space between the germline ends is 17 bases. From the cysteine through the phenylalanine, the CDR3 covers 17 amino acids. CDR3 DNA only is kept here, 51 bases in frame from base 1.

This specimen consisted of CD8+ T cells not binding an NS4B(214-222) dextramer, sorted from PBMCs, obtained 45 days after the yellow fever booster vaccination. In light of the paper, this sample's cell subset or site label describes: NS4B epitope dextramer-negative CD8 T cells. The clonotype was recovered from a young man who received the YFV17D yellow fever vaccine. The chain was built from TRBV4-1 and TRBJ2-7; TRBD2 is perhaps the D gene, given 5 matching bases. The DNA sequence reads TGCGCCAGCAGCCAAGATGGAAACGGGATTGTCACCTACGAGCAGTACTTC. Its protein product is CASSQDGNGIVTYEQYF.